The entry below gives a single T cell receptor beta chain sequence along with its context. Its antigen is unidentified. Measured with immunoSEQ multiplex PCR; TCRdb has only the in-frame clones, and not every one. The sample has fewer than 90,000 clones, about 88% seen once. CDR3 length: 19 residues. These data belong to a study of OX40 agonist ivuxolimab in advanced cancers. At the level of the study: Patients received intravenous ivuxolimab every 2 weeks at 0.01 to 10 mg/kg.

Notes on the study in general: Patients who responded partially at 0.1-3.0 mg/kg showed clonal expansion ranking among the lowest. In general, CD8+ T cells held more expanded clones than CD4+ did, on average.

This clonotype was sampled from an adult with an advanced solid tumor such as melanoma, head and neck, liver or kidney cancer. The V and J genes are TRBV12-2 and TRBJ1-2; no DNA check was done on the table's D call, TRBD1. TRBV12-2 is flagged as a pseudogene. This specimen was CD4+ or CD8+ T cells sorted from blood, taken in a trial of the OX40 agonist ivuxolimab. The CDR3 sequence: CASRLLDTGSWGCESGYTF. The CDR3 bases are TGTGCAAGTCGCTTATTGGACACAGGGTCATGGGGATGCGAATCTGGCTACACCTTC.